These T cell receptor beta chains were read from a single sample in a study of blood T cell repertoires in COVID-19. Some clones are missing from TCRdb's copy, which holds only in-frame ones; the method was immunoSEQ multiplex PCR. The table has over 200,000 clones, 75% to 90% seen once. The sequenced sample was PBMCs or T cells enriched from blood (not recorded which). The receptors shown here come from a woman in her 50s who had recovered from COVID-19. The CDR3 runs from the conserved cysteine through the conserved F or W. A D gene is named only where the DNA matches it firmly. Clone size is stated in some rows and not others, as once, few, many or a class when expanded.

>-|-|TRBV10-3|TRBJ1-6
TGTGCCATCAGTGAGTCCCAGGGGAGTAGTAATTCACCCCTCCACTTT
CAISESQGSSNSPLHF
>-|TRBD1|TRBV5-1|TRBJ2-7
TGCGCCAGCAGCTTACAGGGGGCGGCTTACGAGCAGTACTTC
CASSLQGAAYEQYF
>-|TRBD1|TRBV28|TRBJ1-5
TGTGCCAGCAGTATCACAGGGGGGCATCAGCCCCAGCATTTT
CASSITGGHQPQHF
>few|TRBD1|TRBV19|TRBJ1-5
TGTGCCAGTAGTGTAACCGGGACAGGGGATCAGCCCCAGCATTTT
CASSVTGTGDQPQHF
>once|-|TRBV11-1|TRBJ1-1
TGTGCCAGCAGCTTGAACAGGAGGAACACTGAAGCTTTCTTT
CASSLNRRNTEAFF
>-|TRBD1|TRBV18|TRBJ1-5
TGTGCCAGCTCACCTCAAGGGACAGGGATGAATCAGCCCCAGCATTTT
CASSPQGTGMNQPQHF
>-|-|TRBV6-5|TRBJ1-5
TGTGCCAGCAGTTTCTCCATCTATAGCAATCAGCCCCAGCATTTT
CASSFSIYSNQPQHF
>-|-|TRBV18|TRBJ2-7
TGTGCCAGCTCACCACCTTTCCGCTACGAGCAGTACTTC
CASSPPFRYEQYF
>-|TRBD1|TRBV28|TRBJ1-6
TGTGCCAGCTTTCAACCGGGACAGGGGGCGCCGGCCTATAATTCACCCCTCCACTTT
CASFQPGQGAPAYNSPLHF
>-|TRBD2|TRBV11-3|TRBJ2-1
TGTGCCAGCAGCCCCGCTAGCGGGGGATACAATGAGCAGTTCTTC
CASSPASGGYNEQFF
>-|-|TRBV11-2|TRBJ2-2
TGTGCCAGCAGCTTATCTAGCGTCCGGACCGGGGAGCTGTTTTTT
CASSLSSVRTGELFF
>-|TRBD1|TRBV19|TRBJ2-5
TGTGCCAGTAGCGGAACAGGGGTACAAGAGACCCAGTACTTC
CASSGTGVQETQYF
>-|TRBD2|TRBV6-2/TRBV6-3|TRBJ2-7
TGTGCCAGCAGTCAACCCTCTCGCCGGACTAGCGGGAGGAAAGAGCAGTACTTC
CASSQPSRRTSGRKEQYF
>-|TRBD1|TRBV30|TRBJ1-5
TGTGCCTGGAGTAGCGGTTGGGGTCCGGGACAGGGAATGGGTCAGCCCCAGCATTTT
CAWSSGWGPGQGMGQPQHF
>-|TRBD2|TRBV14|TRBJ2-7
TGTGCCAGCAGCCCGACTAGCCAAGAGACCTACGAGCAGTACTTC
CASSPTSQETYEQYF
>-|TRBD1|TRBV7-9|TRBJ2-1
TGTGCCAGCGTTTACAGGGGGAATGAGCAGTTCTTC
CASVYRGNEQFF
>once|-|TRBV28|TRBJ1-2
TGTGCCAGCAGTTCAATCTCCCCGGGAGTTGGCTATGGCTACACCTTC
CASSSISPGVGYGYTF
>once|TRBD2|TRBV28|TRBJ2-2
TGTGCCAGCAGCCTGACTAGCGGCCGGACCGGGGAGCTGTTTTTT
CASSLTSGRTGELFF
>-|TRBD2|TRBV18|TRBJ2-1
TGTGCCAGCTCACCTCGTAGCGGGAGTAGCTCCTACAATGAGCAGTTCTTC
CASSPRSGSSSYNEQFF
>-|-|TRBV7-2|TRBJ2-3
TGTGCCAGCAGCATCTCTCCCCTACCTACGCAGTATTTT
CASSISPLPTQYF
>few|TRBD1|TRBV6-2/TRBV6-3|TRBJ1-2
TGTGCCAGCAGTTGGGACAGGGGTAGCTATGGCTACACCTTC
CASSWDRGSYGYTF
>few|TRBD1|TRBV3-1/TRBV3-2|TRBJ1-4
TGTGCCAGCACCCCAGGGCAAAATCACAGGGGTCACTTGCCAAATGAAAAACTGTTTTTT
CASTPGQNHRGHLPNEKLFF
>-|-|TRBV7-9|TRBJ1-3
TGTGCCAGCAGCCCAGAGACAGCTTCTGGAAACACCATATATTTT
CASSPETASGNTIYF
>once|-|TRBV2|TRBJ1-5
TGTGCCAGCACCAGTTCCCGTCAGCCCCAGCATTTT
CASTSSRQPQHF
>-|-|TRBV10-3|TRBJ1-5
TGTGCCATCAGCGCGGCAAATCAGCCCCAGCATTTT
CAISAANQPQHF
>-|-|TRBV7-2|TRBJ1-4
TGTGCCAGCAAACGCGCGGGAGGGGGGACTAATGAAAAACTGTTTTTT
CASKRAGGGTNEKLFF
>-|-|TRBV6-5|TRBJ2-3
TGTGCCAGCAGTTACCAAGCTAGCTCCGCAGATACGCAGTATTTT
CASSYQASSADTQYF
>-|-|TRBV5-4|TRBJ2-2
TGTGCCAGCAGCTTGGATCCAGGGCAGACCGGGGAGCTGTTTTTT
CASSLDPGQTGELFF
>-|-|TRBV19|TRBJ2-7
TGTGCCAGTAGTCGGGGGAACGGTAACTCCTACGAGCAGTACTTC
CASSRGNGNSYEQYF
>-|TRBD2|TRBV5-1|TRBJ2-1
TGCGCCAGCAGCTTGGCGCGGGGGTCCTACAATGAGCAGTTCTTC
CASSLARGSYNEQFF
>-|-|TRBV5-1|TRBJ1-1
TGCGCCAGCAGCTTGGCCAACATTAATGAAGCTTTCTTT
CASSLANINEAFF
>-|TRBD1|TRBV2|TRBJ1-2
TGTGCCAGCCTAAGGGACAGGGTAGGCTATGGCTACACCTTC
CASLRDRVGYGYTF
>once|-|TRBV6-5|TRBJ2-3
TGTGCCGGCGGGACCGGCCAACGACCAGATACGCAGTATTTT
CAGGTGQRPDTQYF
>-|-|TRBV10-2|TRBJ1-2
TGCGCCAGCGGGCCTACTAACTATGGCTACACCTTC
CASGPTNYGYTF
>-|-|TRBV6-2/TRBV6-3|TRBJ2-3
TGTGCCAGCAGCCCCACAGGTGATACGCAGTATTTT
CASSPTGDTQYF
>-|TRBD2|TRBV24-1|TRBJ2-3
TGTGCCACCGGTGGGGGACTAGCGGGAGGGCCGACAGATACGCAGTATTTT
CATGGGLAGGPTDTQYF
>few|TRBD2|TRBV7-3|TRBJ2-1
TGTGCCAGCAGCTTACGTGCGGGAGGGGGGACCCATGAGCAGTTCTTC
CASSLRAGGGTHEQFF
>few|TRBD1|TRBV5-1|TRBJ1-3
TGCGCCAGCAGCCTTACCGGGACAGGTCGAAACACCATATATTTT
CASSLTGTGRNTIYF
>-|TRBD2|TRBV6-4|TRBJ2-2
TGTGCCAGCAAACTAAGCGGGAGAAACACCGGGGAGCTGTTTTTT
CASKLSGRNTGELFF
>once|TRBD2|TRBV5-4|TRBJ2-1
TGTGCCAGCAGCTTTTTAGCGGGAGTTCTCAATGAGCAGTTCTTC
CASSFLAGVLNEQFF
>-|-|TRBV15|TRBJ1-1
TGTGCCACCAGCAGAGGACAGGTGAACACTGAAGCTTTCTTT
CATSRGQVNTEAFF
>-|TRBD1|TRBV9|TRBJ2-7
TGTGCCAGCAGCGTAGGTCTTTACAGGGGGCCAGACGAGCAGTACTTC
CASSVGLYRGPDEQYF
>-|TRBD1|TRBV19|TRBJ1-5
TGTGCCAGTAGTTTAGGACAGGGTGGTAGCAATCAGCCCCAGCATTTT
CASSLGQGGSNQPQHF
>-|-|TRBV7-9|TRBJ2-1
TGTGCCAGCAGCTTAGTTAGCGATGAGCAGTTCTTC
CASSLVSDEQFF
>-|-|TRBV7-8|TRBJ2-7
TGTGCCAGCAGCTTCGAGACAGCCTCCTACGAGCAGTACTTC
CASSFETASYEQYF
>-|-|TRBV5-1|TRBJ1-3
TGCGCCAGCAGCTTGGCGGGGGGAAACACCATATATTTT
CASSLAGGNTIYF
>-|TRBD2|TRBV19|TRBJ2-3
TGTGCCAGTACCGTGGCGGCTAGCGGGAGGTTCGCAGATACGCAGTATTTT
CASTVAASGRFADTQYF
>-|-|TRBV18|TRBJ1-3
TGTGCCAGCTCACCAACAGGACAGACCTCTGGAAACACCATATATTTT
CASSPTGQTSGNTIYF
>-|-|TRBV18|TRBJ1-2
TGTGCCAGCTCACCAGGCGGGAACTATGGCTACACCTTC
CASSPGGNYGYTF
>-|TRBD2|TRBV7-9|TRBJ2-5
TGTGCCAGCAGCAGATGGGGAGGGGTGGATCGGGAGACCCAGTACTTC
CASSRWGGVDRETQYF
>-|-|TRBV6-6|TRBJ1-2
TGTGCCAGCAGTTACAGATCGGGTTCGCGGCAAGATGGCTACACCTTC
CASSYRSGSRQDGYTF